The 15 T cell receptor beta chains reported below all come from one sample, sequenced in a study of CD8+ T cells in alopecia areata. Extraction of RNA preceded its reverse transcription into cDNA, which served as the sequencing template. Assay used: immunoSEQ multiplex PCR; TCRdb lists only in-frame clones, some missing. The sample includes more than 95,000 clones, under 40% of them seen just once. Specimen: CD4+ T cells sorted from blood. Every receptor here comes from a human donor with alopecia areata.

This chain uses TRBV28 with TRBJ1-2; TRBD1 might be the D (5 bases). Trimming took off 8 bases at V and 4 bases at J, with 17 bases between the two ends. The CDR3 runs 14 residues. Looked up from germline, CDR1 is MDHEN and CDR2 is SYDVKM. CDR3 sequence reads: CASFIRGVGYGYTF. For the CDR3, the DNA is TGTGCCAGCTTTATTAGGGGAGTTGGCTATGGCTACACCTTC.

This chain joins TRBV5-6 and TRBJ1-1; D remains unclear. The CDR3 is made up of 14 amino acids. The germline V gene encodes CDR1 SGHDT and CDR2 YYEEEE. V lost 0 bases, J lost 0 bases, and 6 bases lay in between. In DNA form, the CDR3 reads TGTGCCAGCAGCTTGGTAGGGATGAACACTGAAGCTTTCTTT. Translated, it gives CASSLVGMNTEAFF.

This rearrangement joins TRBV30 to TRBJ1-2, with no clear D. Trimming took 2 bases from V and 4 from J, leaving 14 bases between them. Germline values: CDR1 GTSNPN, CDR2 SVGIG (reference sequence). This CDR3 is 14 amino acids long. The CDR3 coding sequence is TGTGCCTGGAGTTTTAACTGGGCGGTCTATGGCTACACCTTC. Translated: CAWSFNWAVYGYTF.

This clone has a handful of counts. V gene TRBV29-1 combines with J gene TRBJ2-4; D possibly corresponds to TRBD1 (5 bases). Between the trimmed V and J ends, which lost 6 bases and 2 bases, there was a span of 11 bases. The length of the CDR3 is 13 residues. Per germline, CDR1 SQVTM and CDR2 ANQGSEA. The CDR3 here is CSVGPGTKNIQYF. The CDR3 DNA reads as TGCAGCGTGGGCCCAGGGACCAAAAACATTCAGTACTTC. The entire variable domain, with the rest obtained from reference TRBV29-1 and TRBJ2-4, is as follows: SAVISQKPSRDICQRGTSLTIQCQVDSQVTMMFWYRQQPGQSLTLIATANQGSEATYESGFVIDKFPISRPNLTFSTLTVSNMSPEDSSIYLCSVGPGTKNIQYFGAGTRLSVL.

J is TRBJ2-5 and V is TRBV19, with 7 bases that match TRBD1. V shed 5 bases, J shed 1 base, and the junction held 4 bases outside the gene matches. The germline V gene has CDR1 LNHDA and CDR2 SQIVND (reference sequence). The CDR3 totals 14 residues. The CDR3, as DNA: TGTGCCAGTAGTCCGTGGGACAGCCAAGAGACCCAGTACTTC. Its translation is CASSPWDSQETQYF.

This clone was counted a few times. The chain is built from TRBV28 and TRBJ1-1; D ambiguous. The CDR3 sequence is 14 residues long. CDR1 is MDHEN and CDR2 is SYDVKM in the germline V gene. Trimming removed 8 bases from V and 1 base from J, with 14 bases in between. The CDR3 sequence: CASHGFPSNTEAFF. In nucleotides, the CDR3 is TGTGCCAGCCACGGGTTTCCGTCGAACACTGAAGCTTTCTTT.

A few counts support this clone. Other DNA sequences in this specimen translate into the identical CDR3. The chain links TRBV29-1 to TRBJ2-5, with TRBD2 as a possible D gene (5 bases). V lost 3 bases, J lost 5 bases, and 7 bases lay in between. This CDR3 is built from 11 residues. Germline V gene lookup returns CDR1 SQVTM and CDR2 ANQGSEA. The CDR3 DNA reads as TGCAGCGTTGAGGGCGGGGAGACCCAGTACTTC. Its protein product is CSVEGGETQYF.

The CDR3 DNA sequence: TGTGCCAGCAGCTTCAGTTACAGGGTAGATACGCAGTATTTT. Translation gives CASSFSYRVDTQYF. The V call is TRBV7-2, the J call TRBJ2-3; D perhaps matches TRBD1 (6 bases). Looked up from germline, CDR1 is SGHTA and CDR2 is FQGNSA. The CDR3 loop spans 14 amino acids. Trimming removed 3 bases from V and 5 bases from J, with 12 bases in between.

The genes are TRBV30 and TRBJ1-1, with D possibly matching TRBD1 (6 bases). CDR1 is GTSNPN and CDR2 is SVGIG in the germline V gene (reference sequence). V was pared by 7 bases and J by 0 bases, with 15 bases between. The CDR3 spans 14 residues. CDR3: CALSTGHMNTEAFF. CDR3 nucleotide sequence: TGTGCCTTATCCACGGGACATATGAACACTGAAGCTTTCTTT.

This clone was counted a few times. The rearrangement links TRBV7-2 to TRBJ2-1; 11 bases match TRBD2. CDR1 SGHTA and CDR2 FQGNSA come from the germline V gene. With 1 base clipped from V and 3 bases from J, the junction kept 2 bases outside the gene matches. CDR3 length: 16 residues. The CDR3 sequence is CASSLVGTSGYNEQFF. CDR3 coding DNA: TGTGCCAGCAGCTTAGTAGGGACTAGCGGCTACAATGAGCAGTTCTTC.

This clone was observed a few times. This rearrangement joins TRBV7-3 to TRBJ1-6; D possibly corresponds to TRBD1 (5 bases). This CDR3 has 13 residues. V lost 6 bases and J 10 bases, leaving 13 bases between the germline ends. Germline V gene data show CDR1 as SGHTA and CDR2 as FQGTGA. In nucleotides, the CDR3 is TGTGCCAGCAGTTCGGACCGGGGGTCACCCCTCCACTTT. Its protein is CASSSDRGSPLHF.

The chain couples TRBV7-2 to TRBJ1-1; D is ambiguous. The CDR3 sequence is 15 residues long. The V gene lost 1 base and the J gene lost 0 bases, with 9 bases spanning the gap. Germline-derived CDR1 and CDR2 are SGHTA and FQGNSA. The CDR3, as DNA: TGTGCCAGCAGCTTAGGGGCGGGCCTGAACACTGAAGCTTTCTTT. It yields the protein CASSLGAGLNTEAFF.

The count of this clone is one. The chain couples TRBV11-3 to TRBJ2-1; D not resolved. The V end lost 0 bases, the J end lost 6 bases, and 9 bases lay between the germline ends. This CDR3 spans 14 amino acids. The germline gives CDR1 SGHNT, CDR2 YENEEA. CDR3 coding DNA: TGTGCCAGCAGCTTAGATCTTACTGCCAATGAGCAGTTCTTC. It codes for CASSLDLTANEQFF.

Here the CDR3 reads CASSLVVGAGDTQYF. CDR3 sequence (DNA): TGTGCCAGCAGCTTAGTTGTGGGGGCCGGGGATACGCAGTATTTT. V is TRBV7-2 and J is TRBJ2-3, with a weak D call TRBD1 (6 bases). Germline values: CDR1 SGHTA, CDR2 FQGNSA. This CDR3 contains 15 residues. V was trimmed by 1 base and J by 6 bases, leaving 14 bases between them. The variable domain in full, completed from reference TRBV7-2 and TRBJ2-3, reads GAGVSQSPSNKVTEKGKDVELRCDPISGHTALYWYRQSLGQGLEFLIYFQGNSAPDKSGLPSDRFSAERTGGSVSTLTIQRTQQEDSAVYLCASSLVVGAGDTQYFGPGTRLTVL.

This clone came up a few times. This chain links TRBV18 with TRBJ2-3; 8 nucleotides match TRBD1. This CDR3 has 15 residues. Unmatched junction bases numbered 5, after V lost 0 bases and J lost 6 bases. Germline V CDR1 and CDR2: KGHSH, LQKENI. The CDR3 region is CASSPPRQGADTQYF. The CDR3 DNA follows: TGTGCCAGCTCACCACCGCGGCAGGGGGCCGATACGCAGTATTTT.